This T cell receptor beta chain was found in a study of lymphopenia after photon versus proton radiotherapy. Study-wide findings and caveats: After the lymphocyte nadir, photon-treated repertoires showed oligoclonal expansion, especially of CD8+ Temra cells. A bigger post-nadir fall in TCR diversity correlated inversely with survival time in deceased patients. Relative stability marked proton patients; photon patients lost diversity and naive cells.

The method was immunoSEQ multiplex PCR; TCRdb's version includes in-frame clones alone and lacks a portion of them. The data show 50,000 to 75,000 clones, approximately 86% seen once. Concerning this clone itself: Its antigen is not identified.

V dropped 3 bases and J dropped 7; count of bases not matched to a gene: 8. The CDR3 has 15 amino acids. Germline V gene data show CDR1 as SGHRS and CDR2 as YFSETQ. The specimen was peripheral blood, collected from a patient treated with photon-based radiotherapy. This TCR was recovered from a man aged 40-50 years with gastric cancer. The rearrangement uses TRBV5-1 and TRBJ2-3, with 10 nucleotides matching TRBD1. The CDR3 nucleotides are TGCGCCAGCAGCTCCAAGGGACAGGGGTTCTATACGCAGTATTTT. Amino acid sequence: CASSSKGQGFYTQYF.